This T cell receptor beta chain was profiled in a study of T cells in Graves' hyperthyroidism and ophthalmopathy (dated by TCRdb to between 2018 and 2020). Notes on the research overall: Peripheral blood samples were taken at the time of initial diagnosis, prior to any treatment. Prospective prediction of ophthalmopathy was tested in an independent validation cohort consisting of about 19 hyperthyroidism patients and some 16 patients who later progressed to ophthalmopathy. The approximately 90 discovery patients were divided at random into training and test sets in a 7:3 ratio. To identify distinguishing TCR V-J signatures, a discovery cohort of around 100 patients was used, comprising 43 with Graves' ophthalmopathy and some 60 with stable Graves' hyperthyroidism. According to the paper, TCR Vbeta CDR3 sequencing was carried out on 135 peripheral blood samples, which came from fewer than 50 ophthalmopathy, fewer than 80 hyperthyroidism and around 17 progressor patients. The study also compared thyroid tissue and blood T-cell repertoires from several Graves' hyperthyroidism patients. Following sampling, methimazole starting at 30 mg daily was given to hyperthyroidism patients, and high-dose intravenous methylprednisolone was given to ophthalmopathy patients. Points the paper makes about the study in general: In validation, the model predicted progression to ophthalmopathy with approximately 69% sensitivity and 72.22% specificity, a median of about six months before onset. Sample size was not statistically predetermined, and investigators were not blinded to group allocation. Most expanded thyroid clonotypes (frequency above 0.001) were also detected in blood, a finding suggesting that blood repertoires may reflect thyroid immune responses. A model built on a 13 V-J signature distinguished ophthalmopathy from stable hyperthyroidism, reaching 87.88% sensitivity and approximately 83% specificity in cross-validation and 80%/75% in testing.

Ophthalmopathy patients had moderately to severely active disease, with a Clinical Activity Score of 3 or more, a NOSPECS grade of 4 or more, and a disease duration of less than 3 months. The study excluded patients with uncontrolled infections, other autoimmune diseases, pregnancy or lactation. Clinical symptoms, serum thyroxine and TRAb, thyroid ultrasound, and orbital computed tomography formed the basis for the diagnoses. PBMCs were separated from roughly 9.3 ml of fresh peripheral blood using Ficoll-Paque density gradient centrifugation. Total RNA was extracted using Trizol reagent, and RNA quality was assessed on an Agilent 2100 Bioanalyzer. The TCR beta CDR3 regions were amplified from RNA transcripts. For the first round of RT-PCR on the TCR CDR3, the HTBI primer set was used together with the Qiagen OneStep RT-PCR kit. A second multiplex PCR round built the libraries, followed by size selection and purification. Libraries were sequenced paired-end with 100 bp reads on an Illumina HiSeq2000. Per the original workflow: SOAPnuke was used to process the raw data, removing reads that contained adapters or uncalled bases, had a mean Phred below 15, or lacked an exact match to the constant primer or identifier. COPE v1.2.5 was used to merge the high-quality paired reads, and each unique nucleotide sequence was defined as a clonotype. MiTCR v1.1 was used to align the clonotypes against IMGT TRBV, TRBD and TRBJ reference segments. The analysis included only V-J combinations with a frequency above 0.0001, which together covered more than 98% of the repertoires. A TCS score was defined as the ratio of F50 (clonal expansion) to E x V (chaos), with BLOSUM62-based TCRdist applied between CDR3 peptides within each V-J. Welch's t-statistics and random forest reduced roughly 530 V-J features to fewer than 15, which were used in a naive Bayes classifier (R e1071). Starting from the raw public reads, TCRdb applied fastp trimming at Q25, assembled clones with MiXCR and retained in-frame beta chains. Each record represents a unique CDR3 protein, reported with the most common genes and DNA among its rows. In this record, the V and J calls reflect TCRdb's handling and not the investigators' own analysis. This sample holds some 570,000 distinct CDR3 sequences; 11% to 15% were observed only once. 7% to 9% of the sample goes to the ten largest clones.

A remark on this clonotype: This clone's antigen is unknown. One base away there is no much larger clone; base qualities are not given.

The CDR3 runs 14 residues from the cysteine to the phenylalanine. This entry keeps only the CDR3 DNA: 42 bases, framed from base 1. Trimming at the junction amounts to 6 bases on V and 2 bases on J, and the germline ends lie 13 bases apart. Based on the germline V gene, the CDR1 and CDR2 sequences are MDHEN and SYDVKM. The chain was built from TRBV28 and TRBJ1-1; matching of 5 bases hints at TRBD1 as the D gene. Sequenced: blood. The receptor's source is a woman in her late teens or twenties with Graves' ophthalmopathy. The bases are TGTGCCAGCAGACAAAGGGGTCCCAACACTGAAGCTTTCTTT. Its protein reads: CASRQRGPNTEAFF. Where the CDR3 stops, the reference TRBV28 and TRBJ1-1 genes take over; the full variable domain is DVKVTQSSRYLVKRTGEKVFLECVQDMDHENMFWYRQDPGLGLRLIYFSYDVKMKEKGDIPEGYSVSREKKERFSLILESASTNQTSMYLCASRQRGPNTEAFFGQGTRLTVV.